This entry lists 13 T cell receptor beta chains sequenced from one sample in a study of T cells in Graves' hyperthyroidism and ophthalmopathy (dated by TCRdb to the late 2010s). Library method: multiplex PCR. The sample was run on an Illumina HiSeq 2000. TCR beta CDR3 regions were amplified from RNA transcripts. A first-round RT-PCR of the TCR CDR3 used the HTBI primer set with the Qiagen OneStep RT-PCR kit. TCRdb reran the public reads through fastp at Q25 and MiXCR, keeping productive beta chains. Records with the same CDR3 protein are collapsed into one entry carrying the most frequent genes and DNA. Here the sample has around 500,000 distinct CDR3 sequences; less than 15% occur a single time. The top ten clonotypes cover 14% of the sample. The source material was blood. The receptors were sampled from a middle-aged woman with Graves' hyperthyroidism.

This clonotype was seen many times. This chain uses TRBV19 with TRBJ1-1, with no clear D. Germline V gene data show CDR1 as LNHDA and CDR2 as SQIVND (reference sequence). The CDR3 covers 14 residues. The ends were cut back, 5 bases at V and 5 bases at J, with 15 bases in the middle. CDR3 protein: CASSGSITGTEAFF. The CDR3 bases are TGTGCCAGTAGTGGGTCGATAACGGGGACTGAAGCTTTCTTT.

On this clonotype itself: An end of the junction does not agree with germline; a read error may underlie this. The chain carries TRBV27 and TRBJ2-5; 16 bases are a match to TRBD2. This CDR3 comprises 14 residues. CDR1 is MNHEY, CDR2 SMNVEV, per germline (reference sequence). DNA for the CDR3: TGTGCCAGCAGTATGGGACTAGCGGGAGGGGCCATGAACTTC. Amino acids: CASSMGLAGGAMNF.

The chain couples TRBV6-1 to TRBJ2-2, with no clear D. Germline CDR1 and CDR2: MNHNS and SASEGT. The CDR3 runs to 14 residues. Trimming left V 4 bases short and J 0 bases short, with 6 bases between. The CDR3 DNA is TGTGCCAGCAGTGTTAGTGCGAACACCGGGGAGCTGTTTTTT. This gives the protein CASSVSANTGELFF.

V is TRBV5-1 and J is TRBJ2-1; 10 bases fit TRBD2. J was trimmed by 0 bases and V by 1 base; bases with no gene match: 16. The CDR3 totals 21 residues. The germline V gene has CDR1 SGHRS and CDR2 YFSETQ. The CDR3 reads CASSLPASGSPPHSSYNEQFF. CDR3 DNA: TGCGCCAGCAGCTTGCCGGCTAGCGGGAGCCCCCCTCACAGCTCCTACAATGAGCAGTTCTTC.

In this sample, this clonotype turned up a few times. This chain links TRBV5-1 with TRBJ1-4; TRBD1 agrees at 7 bases. Germline CDR1 is SGHRS and CDR2 is YFSETQ. The CDR3 has 15 residues. Trimming cost V 4 bases and J 3 bases; bases outside gene matches: 6. CDR3 region: CASSRRQGPNEKLFF. CDR3 in DNA: TGCGCCAGCAGCCGGCGACAGGGACCTAATGAAAAACTGTTTTTT.

The chain has TRBV20-1 and TRBJ1-5, with D perhaps matching TRBD1 (6 bases). The V gene's germline CDR1 is DFQATT and CDR2 SNEGSKA (reference sequence). V was pared by 4 bases and J by 0 bases, with 19 bases between. The CDR3 is made up of 17 amino acids. The CDR3 DNA reads TGCAGTGCTAACGGAGAACAGGGTTTATTTAGCAATCAGCCCCAGCATTTT. Protein: CSANGEQGLFSNQPQHF.

This clonotype has a count of ten or more. The chain is built from TRBV12-3 or TRBV12-4 and TRBJ2-3, with D perhaps matching TRBD1 or TRBD2 (6 bases each). V was shortened by 1 base and J by 5 bases, with 10 bases between the two germline ends. This CDR3 has 14 amino acids. CDR3 in amino acids: CASSLEGGLDTQYF. The CDR3 DNA sequence: TGTGCCAGCAGTTTAGAGGGGGGCTTAGATACGCAGTATTTT.

The chain joins TRBV29-1 to TRBJ1-3; D gene uncertain. V was trimmed by 7 bases and J by 0 bases, leaving 7 bases between them. This CDR3 spans 12 amino acids. Germline lookup yields CDR1 SQVTM and CDR2 ANQGSEA. CDR3 bases: TGCAGCGCAACGGCCTCTGGAAACACCATATATTTT. Protein product: CSATASGNTIYF.

This chain joins TRBV4-2 and TRBJ1-2; tentatively, D is TRBD1 (5 bases). There are 14 residues in the CDR3. The germline CDR1 and CDR2 sequences are LGHNA and YNFKEQ. V was cut by 0 bases and J by 6 bases, with 11 bases left in between. The CDR3, as DNA: TGTGCCAGCAGCCAAGATGCAGGGTATAATGGCTACACCTTC. Its translation is CASSQDAGYNGYTF.

This clonotype was counted at least ten times. The rearrangement joins TRBV7-8 to TRBJ1-1; D not certain. Trimming shortened V by 1 base and J by 1 base, and 16 bases separated the two germline ends. Per germline, CDR1 SGHVS and CDR2 FQNEAQ. CDR3 length: 17 amino acids. The CDR3 DNA reads as TGTGCCAGCAGCTTAGATACTAGGCAGGCACCGAACACTGAAGCTTTCTTT. Translated, it gives CASSLDTRQAPNTEAFF. Supplemented by reference TRBV7-8 and TRBJ1-1, the full variable domain reads GAGVSQSPRYKVAKRGQDVALRCDPISGHVSLFWYQQALGQGPEFLTYFQNEAQLDKSGLPSDRFFAERPEGSVSTLKIQRTQQEDSAVYLCASSLDTRQAPNTEAFFGQGTRLTVV.

For this clonotype: A much larger clone differs by one base, so this may be a read error. This CDR3 fails to terminate in the conserved phenylalanine or tryptophan, so it likely reflects a read error. The gene calls are TRBV29-1 and TRBJ2-5; D is unclear. CDR1 SQVTM and CDR2 ANQGSEA come from the germline V gene. The V end was cut by 0 bases, the J end by 7 bases, with 12 bases between. The CDR3 is made up of 13 amino acids. In nucleotides, the CDR3 is TGCAGCGTTGAAGATGGGGTTGCAGGGACCCAGTACCTC. It translates to CSVEDGVAGTQYL.

In this sample, this clonotype turned up many times. V usage is TRBV3-1 and J usage is TRBJ2-7, with 7 bases identical to TRBD2. This CDR3 has 15 residues. The J segment lost 6 bases and the V segment lost 0 bases, leaving 8 bases of the junction unmatched. The V gene's germline CDR1 is LGHDT and CDR2 YNNKEL (reference sequence). This CDR3 reads CASSQDPGGRGEQYF. CDR3 DNA: TGTGCCAGCAGCCAAGATCCGGGTGGGAGGGGCGAGCAGTACTTC.

This clonotype was seen repeatedly, ten times or more. The chain is built from TRBV3-1 and TRBJ2-7; no definite D call. The V end was cut by 1 base, the J end by 1 base, with 11 bases between. The CDR3 consists of 15 residues. Germline V CDR1 and CDR2: LGHDT, YNNKEL (reference sequence). The DNA for the CDR3 is TGTGCCAGCAGCCAAGCCTCGTCCAGGTCCTACGAGCAGTACTTC. It yields the protein CASSQASSRSYEQYF.